This TCR beta chain was recorded in a study of OX40 agonist ivuxolimab in advanced cancers. Context from the whole study: Ivuxolimab, which targeted the costimulatory receptor OX40 (CD134), was an agonistic, fully human IgG2 monoclonal antibody. Intravenous ivuxolimab was administered to patients every 2 weeks at six dose levels: 0.01, 0.1, 0.3, 1.5, 3 and 10 mg/kg. Of the roughly 50 dose-escalation patients, hepatocellular carcinoma was present in about 19, melanoma in some 15, renal cell carcinoma in 9 and head and neck cancer in 9. The dose-escalation cohort was 82.7% male with a mean age of around 64 years, ranging from about 20 to 80. Prior anti-PD-1, anti-PD-L1 or anti-CTLA-4 therapy was permitted, and checkpoint inhibitors had been received by under 50% of dose-escalation patients. Partial responses were achieved by three dose-escalation patients, of whom one had hepatocellular carcinoma and two had cutaneous melanoma. Peripheral TCRbeta sequencing was intended to test whether TCR sequence diversity was altered and clonal T-cell expansion was caused by ivuxolimab. The paper covers the monotherapy dose-escalation part of the phase I ivuxolimab trial, which included N ≈ 54 patients. Overall study results and their limits: Low levels of normalized T-cell clonal expansion were also shown by some nonresponding patients. In the 0.1-3.0 mg/kg groups, partial responders had among the lowest normalized peripheral clonal expansion, particularly in CD8+ T cells. The antigen specificity of the clonally expanded peripheral T cells was not determined. Clonal expansion of both CD4+ and CD8+ blood T cells was observed from baseline to week 6 at doses 0.1 to 3.0 mg/kg. On average, CD8+ T cells showed more expanded clones than CD4+ T cells after ivuxolimab.

The CDR3, from cysteine to phenylalanine, totals 16 residues. Just the 48-base CDR3 DNA is kept, in frame starting at base 1. V is cut by 4 bases and J by 0 bases, and the space between the germline ends is 15 bases. CDR1 SGDLS and CDR2 YYNGEE are derived from the germline V gene. Patients with a history of autoimmune disease or receiving systemic immunosuppression were excluded from the trial. In every dose cohort, peripheral blood was drawn for TCR sequencing at baseline, cycle 4 day 1, and cycle 7 day 1. Samples came from an open-label, multicenter, first-in-human phase I dose-escalation trial of ivuxolimab. Adults with locally advanced or metastatic head and neck squamous cell, hepatocellular, melanoma or renal cell carcinoma were enrolled in the trial. Before TCR sequencing, CD4+ and CD8+ T cells were separately sorted from peripheral blood. To note about this clone: Its binding antigen is unknown. Base qualities are not at hand, and no much larger clone is one base apart.

For sequencing of the TCRbeta CDR3 region, genomic DNA was extracted from the sorted cells. The immunoSEQ Assay was used to sequence the TCRbeta CDR3 regions. TCRdb mirrors the immuneACCESS table, restricted to in-frame sequences. Some clones are absent from its copies; in checked studies, under half trace to an unresolved V gene, and the reason for the others is unknown. The sample contains some 100,000 clones, nearly 90% of them found a single time. Roughly 0.16% of the sample comes from the top ten. The material was CD4+ or CD8+ T cells sorted from blood, obtained in a trial of the OX40 agonist ivuxolimab. This clonotype originated in an adult with an advanced solid tumor such as melanoma, head and neck, liver or kidney cancer. The chain is made from TRBV9 and TRBJ2-3; the D gene is not confidently resolved. Here the CDR3 is given as CASSTEQSYSTDTQYF. The DNA sequence is as follows: TGTGCCAGCAGCACCGAACAGAGCTATAGCACAGATACGCAGTATTTT.